Below, 31 T cell receptor beta chains from the same sample are listed, as sequenced in a study of T cell responses to AZD1222 COVID-19 vaccine (dated by TCRdb to about 2021). Read against the paper, the sample's time point label means: baseline before first vaccination. The receptor library was made with the immunoSEQ multiplex PCR assay. TCRdb's version of the immuneACCESS table is confined to in-frame rearrangements and falls short of the full clone set. An unresolved V gene accounts for under half of the shortfall where checked; the remainder is of unknown origin. The sample table records 150,000 to 180,000 clones; 90% of these occur just once. The top ten clonotypes cover approximately 20% of the sample. This specimen was peripheral blood, taken on day 0 of AZD1222 vaccination. These receptors were taken from an adult in good health.

The V call is TRBV10-2, the J call TRBJ2-3; 11 positions agree with TRBD2. The CDR3 covers 15 residues. V shed 7 bases and J 6 bases; nucleotides not matched to a gene: 9. The germline CDR1 and CDR2 sequences are WSHSY and SAAADI. This chain's CDR3 is CASKLELAGADTQYF. CDR3 bases: TGCGCCAGCAAACTTGAACTAGCGGGGGCTGATACGCAGTATTTT.

This clone has just one count. This chain links TRBV5-1 with TRBJ2-1; 12 bases are a match to TRBD2. Germline V gene data show CDR1 as SGHRS and CDR2 as YFSETQ. The CDR3 is 18 amino acids. With 0 bases clipped from V and 4 bases from J, the junction kept 8 bases outside the gene matches. The CDR3 loop is CASSLETSGRRVYNEQFF. CDR3 coding DNA: TGCGCCAGCAGCTTGGAGACTAGCGGGAGAAGAGTGTACAATGAGCAGTTCTTC. The entire variable domain, with the rest obtained from reference TRBV5-1 and TRBJ2-1, is as follows: KAGVTQTPRYLIKTRGQQVTLSCSPISGHRSVSWYQQTPGQGLQFLFEYFSETQRNKGNFPGRFSGRQFSNSRSEMNVSTLELGDSALYLCASSLETSGRRVYNEQFFGPGTRLTVL.

This chain joins TRBV5-1 and TRBJ2-7; 7 bases line up with TRBD1. CDR1 SGHRS and CDR2 YFSETQ come from the germline V gene. J gave up 1 base and V 2 bases, and 12 bases lay outside the gene matches. The CDR3 covers 17 residues. The CDR3 spells CASSFSEGGAGSYEQYF. Here the CDR3 DNA reads TGCGCCAGCAGCTTCTCCGAAGGGGGCGCAGGATCCTACGAGCAGTACTTC.

This chain's CDR3 is CASSGVRGMNTEAFF. Written as DNA, the CDR3 is TGTGCCAGTAGCGGGGTGCGGGGAATGAACACTGAAGCTTTCTTT. The V gene is TRBV19, the J gene TRBJ1-1; D remains ambiguous. The V gene's germline CDR1 is LNHDA and CDR2 SQIVND (reference sequence). CDR3 length: 15 amino acids. Trimming shortened V by 6 bases and J by 0 bases, and 14 bases separated the two germline ends.

The rearrangement joins TRBV6-5 to TRBJ1-5, with D hard to call. V was cut by 6 bases and J by 0 bases, with 12 bases left in between. The CDR3 spans 15 residues. Germline CDR1 and CDR2: MNHEY and SVGAGI. The CDR3 is CASREGYYSNQPQHF. CDR3 coding DNA: TGTGCCAGCAGGGAGGGATATTATAGCAATCAGCCCCAGCATTTT.

This clone has just a few counts. The chain couples TRBV2 to TRBJ2-7, with 7 bases that match TRBD2. Per the germline V gene, CDR1 is SNHLY and CDR2 is FYNNEI. J was trimmed by 5 bases and V by 11 bases; bases with no gene match: 6. The CDR3 is 11 residues long. CDR3 DNA: TGTGCCTGGACTAGGTTACACGAGCAGTACTTC. Translated: CAWTRLHEQYF.

The chain links TRBV11-2 to TRBJ2-3; a weak D match, TRBD2 (5 bases). CDR1 and CDR2 from the germline V gene are SGHAT and FQNNGV. This CDR3 contains 15 residues. V gave up 5 bases and J gave up 0 bases, with 12 bases separating them. CDR3 nucleotides: TGTGCCAGCAGCCTAAAGACGGGAAGCACAGATACGCAGTATTTT. This translates into CASSLKTGSTDTQYF.

V is TRBV6-5 and J is TRBJ2-5; TRBD2 agrees at 15 bases. The CDR3 sequence is 16 residues long. The V gene's germline CDR1 is MNHEY and CDR2 SVGAGI. V was pared by 0 bases and J by 5 bases, with 1 base of the junction left unmatched. CDR3 in DNA: TGTGCCAGCAGTTACTCCGGACTAGCGGGGGGGGAGACCCAGTACTTC. This encodes CASSYSGLAGGETQYF.

V and J are TRBV7-2 and TRBJ2-2; D ambiguous. The CDR3 length is 12 residues. CDR1 is SGHTA, CDR2 FQGNSA, per germline. The V and J ends lost 8 bases and 7 bases respectively, with 11 bases between them. This chain's CDR3 is CASAPTNGELFF. The DNA for the CDR3 is TGTGCCAGCGCACCGACCAACGGGGAGCTGTTTTTT. Full variable domain (outside the CDR3, taken from reference TRBV7-2 and TRBJ2-2): GAGVSQSPSNKVTEKGKDVELRCDPISGHTALYWYRQSLGQGLEFLIYFQGNSAPDKSGLPSDRFSAERTGGSVSTLTIQRTQQEDSAVYLCASAPTNGELFFGEGSRLTVL.

V and J are TRBV19 and TRBJ1-1, with TRBD1 as a possible D gene (6 bases). V was pared by 4 bases and J by 3 bases, with 12 bases between. CDR1 is LNHDA and CDR2 is SQIVND in the germline V gene (reference sequence). This CDR3 spans 14 amino acids. The CDR3 loop reads CASSRNRDHTEAFF. In nucleotides, the CDR3 is TGTGCCAGTAGTAGGAACAGGGACCACACTGAAGCTTTCTTT.

In this sample, this clone turned up once. The chain combines TRBV7-2 with TRBJ2-6; D is perhaps TRBD2 (5 bases). Looked up from germline, CDR1 is SGHTA and CDR2 is FQGNSA. This CDR3 is built from 15 residues. Trimming removed 5 bases at V and 1 base at J, with 9 bases between. CDR3 protein: CASSPRRSGANVLTF. DNA of the CDR3: TGTGCCAGCAGCCCACGGAGGTCTGGGGCCAACGTCCTGACTTTC.

This chain uses TRBV30 with TRBJ2-3; 9 positions match TRBD2. Trimming cost V 2 bases and J 3 bases; bases outside gene matches: 9. The CDR3 consists of 16 residues. Germline CDR1 and CDR2: GTSNPN and SVGIG (reference sequence). CDR3 loop: CAWSIGSGGLTDTQYF. The CDR3 DNA sequence: TGTGCCTGGAGTATAGGTAGCGGGGGACTAACAGATACGCAGTATTTT.

This rearrangement joins TRBV5-3 to TRBJ1-2, with a weak D call TRBD1 (5 bases). TRBV5-3 is sorted into the ORF group, with uncertain function. The CDR3 runs 13 residues. V lost 0 bases and J lost 3, with 6 bases in between. CDR3 in DNA: TGTGCCAGAAGCTTGGACAGGTACTATGGCTACACCTTC. Translated: CARSLDRYYGYTF.

The count of this clone is one. This sequence joins TRBV5-1 and TRBJ1-1, with TRBD1 matching 7 bases. J gave up 7 bases and V 3 bases, and 12 bases lay outside the gene matches. The CDR3 extends over 15 amino acids. CDR1 is SGHRS, CDR2 YFSETQ, per germline. CDR3 residues: CASSSGTTGANEAFF. CDR3 DNA: TGCGCCAGCAGCTCCGGGACAACAGGGGCCAATGAAGCTTTCTTT.

J is TRBJ2-1 and V is TRBV12-3 or TRBV12-4; no firm D call. The V end lost 7 bases, the J end lost 3 bases, and 10 bases lay between the germline ends. The CDR3 runs 13 residues. Here the CDR3 DNA reads TGTGCCAGCACCGGGTACAGCTACAATGAGCAGTTCTTC. As protein: CASTGYSYNEQFF.

The rearrangement links TRBV28 to TRBJ1-6; D is possibly TRBD1 (6 bases). With 5 bases removed from V and 5 bases from J, the gap between germline ends came to 13 bases. CDR3 length equals 15 residues. The germline gives CDR1 MDHEN, CDR2 SYDVKM. CDR3 in DNA: TGTGCCAGCAGTCCTACACAGGGAAATAATTCACCCCTCCACTTT. It translates to CASSPTQGNNSPLHF.

This chain connects TRBV11-2 to TRBJ2-3; 8 bases are a match to TRBD2. CDR3 size: 15 residues. Trimming took 3 bases from V and 0 from J; bases not matched to a gene: 2. CDR1 and CDR2 from the germline V gene are SGHAT and FQNNGV. This chain's CDR3 is CASSFERGSTDTQYF. DNA of the CDR3: TGTGCCAGCAGCTTTGAGCGGGGGAGCACAGATACGCAGTATTTT.

The rearrangement links TRBV19 to TRBJ1-1; D gene ambiguous. CDR1 and CDR2 (germline): LNHDA, SQIVND (reference sequence). This CDR3 is built from 11 residues. Trimming removed 2 bases at V and 11 bases at J, with 9 bases between. CDR3 bases: TGTGCCAGTAGTATAAAACGCCGTGCTTTCTTT. Its translation: CASSIKRRAFF.

The chain joins TRBV14 to TRBJ2-7; tentative D call: TRBD1 (6 bases). CDR3 length: 16 amino acids. Germline V gene data show CDR1 as SGHDN and CDR2 as FVKESK. Trimming took 0 bases from V and 6 from J, leaving 18 bases between them. The CDR3 DNA reads as TGTGCCAGCAGCCAAGACCTACAGGGTCTTTCGACCGAGCAGTACTTC. Translated, it gives CASSQDLQGLSTEQYF.

The chain uses TRBV11-3 and TRBJ2-3, with 12 bases matching TRBD2. J gave up 2 bases and V 5 bases, and 5 bases lay outside the gene matches. The CDR3 has 16 amino acids. Germline loops: CDR1 SGHNT, CDR2 YENEEA. CDR3 sequence: CASSVRLAGDTDTQYF. As DNA, the CDR3 is TGTGCCAGCAGCGTAAGACTAGCGGGGGACACAGATACGCAGTATTTT.

The CDR3 coding sequence is TGTGCCAGCAGTGACCCGCACCTAAGGGGAAACACTGAAGCTTTCTTT. Protein: CASSDPHLRGNTEAFF. The chain couples TRBV2 to TRBJ1-1; tentatively, D is TRBD1 (5 bases). This CDR3 contains 16 residues. Germline V CDR1 and CDR2: SNHLY, FYNNEI. V lost 3 bases and J 2 bases, leaving 16 bases between the germline ends.

The chain couples TRBV19 to TRBJ1-5; tentative D call: TRBD1 (5 bases). Trimming cost V 5 bases and J 7 bases, with 15 bases left between them. CDR1 is LNHDA and CDR2 is SQIVND in the germline V gene (reference sequence). The CDR3 spans 14 residues. The CDR3, as DNA: TGTGCCAGTAGTTTGATGGTGGGGGACCAGCCCCAGCATTTT. Translated, it gives CASSLMVGDQPQHF. Based on the CDR3 plus reference TRBV19 and TRBJ1-5, the full variable domain is DGGITQSPKYLFRKEGQNVTLSCEQNLNHDAMYWYRQDPGQGLRLIYYSQIVNDFQKGDIAEGYSVSREKKESFPLTVTSAQKNPTAFYLCASSLMVGDQPQHFGDGTRLSIL.

This chain connects TRBV19 to TRBJ1-6; tentatively, D is TRBD1 (6 bases). Germline-derived CDR1 and CDR2 are LNHDA and SQIVND (reference sequence). V was pared by 6 bases and J by 14 bases, with 17 bases between. The CDR3 spans 13 residues. The CDR3 DNA reads TGTGCCAGTAGCTTAGGACGAGGGGGAACCCTCCACTTT. Its protein is CASSLGRGGTLHF. Variable domain in full (rest from reference TRBV19 and TRBJ1-6): DGGITQSPKYLFRKEGQNVTLSCEQNLNHDAMYWYRQDPGQGLRLIYYSQIVNDFQKGDIAEGYSVSREKKESFPLTVTSAQKNPTAFYLCASSLGRGGTLHFGNGTRLTVT.

This clone was observed once. The chain joins TRBV24-1 to TRBJ1-2; 8 bases match TRBD1. The germline V gene has CDR1 KGHDR and CDR2 SFDVKD. CDR3 length equals 15 residues. After removal of 0 bases from V and 8 bases from J, the junction contained 7 bases not matched to a gene. The CDR3 sequence: CATSDLTGGSGGYTF. The CDR3 DNA reads TGTGCCACCAGTGATTTGACAGGGGGTTCAGGAGGCTACACCTTC.

V gene TRBV27 combines with J gene TRBJ1-2; D possibly corresponds to TRBD1 (5 bases). Trimming stripped 0 bases from V and 8 bases from J, with 10 bases between. CDR3 length equals 13 residues. Germline V gene data show CDR1 as MNHEY and CDR2 as SMNVEV (reference sequence). CDR3 nucleotide sequence: TGTGCCAGCAGTTTATCGAGGGGAAGGGGCTACACCTTC. Protein sequence: CASSLSRGRGYTF.

The chain recombines TRBV7-2 with TRBJ1-5, with D perhaps matching TRBD1 (5 bases). V was shortened by 5 bases and J by 1 base, with 12 bases between the two germline ends. Germline assignment: CDR1 SGHTA and CDR2 FQGNSA. The length of the CDR3 is 15 residues. CDR3 sequence: CASSKQVNSNQPQHF. In DNA, the CDR3 is TGTGCCAGCAGCAAACAGGTCAACAGCAATCAGCCCCAGCATTTT.

This rearrangement joins TRBV29-1 to TRBJ1-5; D uncertain. The CDR3 length is 12 residues. Trimming took 6 bases from V and 4 from J, leaving 10 bases between them. Per germline, CDR1 SQVTM and CDR2 ANQGSEA. The CDR3, as DNA: TGCAGCGTCCAATGGGGAAATCAGCCCCAGCATTTT. Protein: CSVQWGNQPQHF.

The CDR3 loop reads CASKGRGISYEQYF. The DNA of the CDR3 is TGTGCCAGCAAGGGCAGGGGGATCTCCTACGAGCAGTACTTC. The gene calls are TRBV28 and TRBJ2-7; 7 nucleotides agree with TRBD1. The CDR3 loop spans 14 amino acids. With V trimmed by 7 bases and J by 0 bases, 6 bases remained unmatched. The germline gives CDR1 MDHEN, CDR2 SYDVKM.

This chain connects TRBV7-2 to TRBJ1-5, with D perhaps TRBD1 (6 bases). The length of the CDR3 is 14 residues. Trimming removed 3 bases at V and 7 bases at J, with 13 bases between. Per germline, CDR1 SGHTA and CDR2 FQGNSA. CDR3 nucleotides: TGTGCCAGCAGCTTGGGGGCGGGGGGACAGCCCCAGCATTTT. Translated, it gives CASSLGAGGQPQHF. Full variable domain (remainder filled in from reference TRBV7-2 and TRBJ1-5): GAGVSQSPSNKVTEKGKDVELRCDPISGHTALYWYRQSLGQGLEFLIYFQGNSAPDKSGLPSDRFSAERTGGSVSTLTIQRTQQEDSAVYLCASSLGAGGQPQHFGDGTRLSIL.

V is TRBV25-1 and J is TRBJ1-5, with 11 nucleotides matching TRBD1. This CDR3 has 16 amino acids. V lost 2 bases to trimming and J lost 5 bases; unmatched junction nucleotides: 5. Germline V gene lookup returns CDR1 MGHDK and CDR2 SYGVNS. The CDR3 sequence: CASSEEDRGPDQPQHF. The CDR3 bases are TGTGCCAGCAGTGAAGAGGACAGGGGGCCTGATCAGCCCCAGCATTTT.

V usage is TRBV11-2 and J usage is TRBJ2-3; no definite D call. V gave up 5 bases and J gave up 6 bases, with 9 bases separating them. Germline assignment: CDR1 SGHAT and CDR2 FQNNGV. The CDR3 is made up of 12 amino acids. The CDR3 sequence is CASSQNVDTQYF. The CDR3 DNA reads TGTGCCAGCAGCCAAAACGTGGATACGCAGTATTTT.